Each of the 12 T cell receptor beta chains below was sequenced from the same sample in a study of T-cell reconstitution after alpha-beta-depleted transplantation in children. As it was prepared, the TCRbeta library received unique molecular identifiers. TCRdb reanalysed the PCR reads using MiXCR and keeps one entry per CDR3 protein. The repertoire holds over 450,000 distinct CDR3 sequences, with 8% to 11% as singletons. The sample here was PBMCs, taken before TCRalphabeta/CD19-depleted stem cell transplant. The receptor set was obtained from a child younger than 10 with inherited bone marrow failure, due to receive a stem cell transplant.

Only a few counts were recorded for this clonotype. This chain joins TRBV19 and TRBJ2-7; 7 bases map to TRBD2. V shed 1 base, J shed 5 bases, and the junction held 5 bases outside the gene matches. CDR1 and CDR2 (germline): LNHDA, SQIVND (reference sequence). The CDR3 sequence is 14 residues long. DNA for the CDR3: TGTGCCAGTAGTATAGGGGAGGGGAACCACGAGCAGTACTTC. This sequence encodes CASSIGEGNHEQYF.

As to this clonotype: A much larger clone lies a single base off, so this may be a read error. This chain uses TRBV5-1 with TRBJ2-2, with D perhaps TRBD1 or TRBD2 (5 bases each). CDR1 and CDR2 (germline): SGHRS, YFSETQ. This CDR3 contains 13 residues. The CDR3 is CASSFLETGALFF. The CDR3 DNA reads as TGCGCCAGCAGCTTTCTAGAAACCGGGGCGCTGTTTTTT.

Only one count was recorded for this clonotype. This may stem from a read error, because a much larger clone lies one nucleotide away. Here the CDR3 omits its conserved ending phenylalanine or tryptophan, so a read error is the likely source. V and J are TRBV20-1 and TRBJ2-6; TRBD2 agrees at 7 bases. Germline-derived CDR1 and CDR2 are DFQATT and SNEGSKA (reference sequence). The CDR3 contains 13 residues. V gave up 5 bases and J gave up 4 bases; unmatched junction bases: 2. CDR3 sequence: CSAASGGANVLTL. DNA of the CDR3: TGCAGTGCTGCTAGCGGAGGGGCCAACGTCCTGACTCTC.

This clonotype was counted at least ten times. This chain uses TRBV15 with TRBJ2-1; 8 bases agree with TRBD2. The CDR3 extends over 14 amino acids. The germline gives CDR1 LNHNV, CDR2 YYDKDF (reference sequence). J gave up 8 bases and V 8 bases, and 11 bases lay outside the gene matches. This CDR3 reads CATGRGTRIDEQFF. In DNA, the CDR3 is TGTGCCACCGGGCGCGGGACTAGGATCGATGAGCAGTTCTTC.

This clonotype was counted ten times or more. V usage is TRBV12-3 or TRBV12-4 and J usage is TRBJ1-4; no definite D call. Trimming removed 6 bases from V and 8 bases from J, with 10 bases in between. The CDR3 runs 12 residues. The CDR3 loop reads CASRIVGEKLFF. The CDR3 DNA follows: TGTGCCAGCAGAATAGTCGGGGAAAAACTGTTTTTT.

This clonotype was observed at least ten times. The chain carries TRBV6-6 and TRBJ2-3; D perhaps matches TRBD2 (5 bases). V gave up 6 bases and J gave up 8 bases, with 15 bases separating them. This CDR3 has 13 residues. Germline CDR1 and CDR2: MNHNY and SVGAGI (reference sequence). The CDR3 DNA is TGTGCCAGCAGCCGGGGTCGGGCAGCTACGCAGTATTTT. Translated: CASSRGRAATQYF.

The table lists this clonotype with many counts. The V gene is TRBV6-1, the J gene TRBJ1-1; 10 nucleotides match TRBD1. The CDR3 runs to 15 residues. Germline values: CDR1 MNHNS, CDR2 SASEGT. V shed 6 bases, J shed 5 bases, and the junction held 9 bases outside the gene matches. The CDR3 DNA reads as TGTGCCAGCAGGGGTCGACAGGGGGCGGGAACTGAAGCTTTCTTT. Translated, it gives CASRGRQGAGTEAFF.

The table lists this clonotype with many counts. The V call is TRBV10-3, the J call TRBJ1-1; possible D gene TRBD1, 5 bases. Germline V gene lookup returns CDR1 ENHRY and CDR2 SYGVKD. V was clipped by 4 bases and J by 0 bases, with 15 bases between them. This CDR3 has 16 amino acids. This chain's CDR3 is CAISVGQGGLNTEAFF. CDR3 DNA sequence: TGTGCCATCAGTGTAGGGCAGGGCGGTCTGAACACTGAAGCTTTCTTT.

This clonotype has a count of ten or more. The chain uses TRBV12-3 or TRBV12-4 and TRBJ1-2; 7 nucleotides line up with TRBD1. V shed 5 bases and J 0 bases; nucleotides not matched to a gene: 6. This CDR3 is built from 15 residues. The CDR3 loop is CASSPRGTTNYGYTF. CDR3 DNA: TGTGCCAGCAGTCCCAGGGGGACGACTAACTATGGCTACACCTTC.

This clonotype was seen at least ten times. The limits of the CDR3 on the DNA are not certain, so only TCRdb's listed CDR3 is given. This rearrangement joins TRBV12-3 or TRBV12-4 to TRBJ2-2. Inclusive of both ends, the CDR3 amounts to 15 amino acids. CDR3 loop: CASSLIFFGAGELFF.

Many counts were recorded for this clonotype. The chain couples TRBV5-1 to TRBJ2-3, with 13 bases lining up with TRBD2. The CDR3 is 16 amino acids. In germline, CDR1 is SGHRS, CDR2 YFSETQ. Trimming removed 4 bases from V and 4 bases from J; junction bases left unmatched: 6. The CDR3 DNA sequence: TGCGCCAGCAGCACCGGACTAGCGGGAGAGGCAGATACGCAGTATTTT. Amino acids: CASSTGLAGEADTQYF.

The chain uses TRBV4-3 and TRBJ2-7, with 10 positions matching TRBD2. CDR3 size: 17 residues. CDR1 and CDR2 from the germline V gene are LGHNA and YSLEER. Trimming at V came to 1 base and at J to 3 bases, leaving 9 bases not matched to a gene. CDR3 sequence reads: CASSQGLGTSVLYEQYF. Written as DNA, the CDR3 is TGCGCCAGCAGCCAAGGCCTAGGGACTAGCGTTCTCTACGAGCAGTACTTC.